These 12 T cell receptor beta chains share one sample of origin, sequenced in a study of blood T cell repertoires in COVID-19. Sequencing used immunoSEQ multiplex PCR; TCRdb keeps in-frame clones, though not all of them. Here the sample spans just under 65,000 clones, approximately 86% being singletons. The sequenced sample consisted of peripheral blood. The receptors derive from a man aged 40-49 years with acute or convalescent COVID-19.

The chain couples TRBV3-1 (or the pseudogene TRBV3-2) to TRBJ1-1, with D unclear. Germline V gene data show CDR1 as LGHDT and CDR2 as YNNKEL (reference sequence). This CDR3 is 13 amino acids long. Between the trimmed V and J ends, which lost 9 bases and 0 bases, there was a span of 11 bases. CDR3 bases: TGTGCCAGTAGAATATCTATGAACACTGAAGCTTTCTTT. It translates to CASRISMNTEAFF.

CDR3 nucleotide sequence: TGTGCCACCAGTGATCCGGGGACAGGGGGAAATTGGGAGCTGTTTTTT. Its translation is CATSDPGTGGNWELFF. The chain has TRBV24-1 and TRBJ2-2; the match to TRBD1 covers 11 bases. V was pared by 3 bases and J by 9 bases, with 8 bases of the junction left unmatched. CDR1 is KGHDR, CDR2 SFDVKD, per germline. The CDR3 covers 16 residues.

V usage is TRBV10-3 and J usage is TRBJ1-3; tentatively, D is TRBD1 (5 bases). This CDR3 contains 18 residues. Trimming pared 6 bases from V and 0 bases from J, leaving 21 bases between. Germline V gene data show CDR1 as ENHRY and CDR2 as SYGVKD. CDR3 loop: CAIRNDPKRGLSGNTIYF. CDR3 bases: TGTGCCATCAGAAACGACCCGAAAAGGGGACTCTCTGGAAACACCATATATTTT.

J is TRBJ2-5 and V is TRBV7-3; D not certain. CDR3 length equals 13 residues. Trimming shortened V by 0 bases and J by 5 bases, and 7 bases separated the two germline ends. Per the germline V gene, CDR1 is SGHTA and CDR2 is FQGTGA. DNA for the CDR3: TGTGCCAGCAGCTTAACGCAACGGGAGACCCAGTACTTC. It encodes CASSLTQRETQYF.

The chain joins TRBV27 to TRBJ2-1; tentative D call: TRBD2 (6 bases). Germline V gene sequence: CDR1 MNHEY, CDR2 SMNVEV (reference sequence). The length of the CDR3 is 13 residues. Trimming took off 4 bases at V and 8 bases at J, with 12 bases between the two ends. CDR3 DNA sequence: TGTGCCAGCAGTTCACTAGCACCCCATGAGCAGTTCTTC. It specifies CASSSLAPHEQFF.

The rearrangement links TRBV6-5 to TRBJ2-1; 8 positions match TRBD2. The CDR3 has 15 amino acids. Germline V CDR1 and CDR2: MNHEY, SVGAGI. Trimming at V came to 8 bases and at J to 4 bases, leaving 10 bases not matched to a gene. This chain's CDR3 is CASREGGSSYNEQFF. CDR3 coding DNA: TGTGCCAGCCGGGAGGGCGGGAGTTCTTACAATGAGCAGTTCTTC.

The V gene is TRBV7-9, the J gene TRBJ2-7; 9 bases map to TRBD2. Germline V lookup: CDR1 SEHNR, CDR2 FQNEAQ (reference sequence). This CDR3 region has 16 residues. V trimming: 5 bases; J trimming: 5 bases; junction bases outside the gene matches: 13. CDR3 loop: CASSLIRASGVHEQYF. CDR3 bases: TGTGCCAGCAGCCTAATCCGGGCTAGCGGGGTCCACGAGCAGTACTTC.

CDR3 region: CASSPDSQSYEQYF. CDR3 nucleotides: TGCGCCAGCAGCCCGGACAGTCAGTCCTACGAGCAGTACTTC. The V and J genes are TRBV5-1 and TRBJ2-7, with a weak D call TRBD1 (6 bases). Germline V lookup: CDR1 SGHRS, CDR2 YFSETQ. Between the trimmed V and J ends, which lost 4 bases and 1 base, there was a span of 12 bases. This CDR3 is 14 amino acids long.

The V gene is TRBV5-6, the J gene TRBJ1-6; 7 bases line up with TRBD1. Looked up from germline, CDR1 is SGHDT and CDR2 is YYEEEE. V was pared by 4 bases and J by 10 bases, with 8 bases of the junction left unmatched. The CDR3 totals 14 residues. The CDR3 sequence: CASSLTGPGSPLHF. The CDR3 nucleotides read TGTGCCAGCAGCCTGACAGGGCCAGGGTCACCCCTCCACTTT.

The chain uses TRBV4-2 and TRBJ2-7; 11 bases map to TRBD1. This CDR3 contains 16 residues. The trim removed 1 base at V and 2 bases at J, leaving 4 bases unmatched. The germline V gene has CDR1 LGHNA and CDR2 YNFKEQ. Written as DNA, the CDR3 is TGTGCCAGCAGCCAAGTGGGGGGACAGGGGGCCTACGAGCAGTACTTC. Its protein product is CASSQVGGQGAYEQYF.

For this clone: Other DNA sequences in the same sample also yield this CDR3. V gene TRBV28 combines with J gene TRBJ1-2; 9 positions agree with TRBD1. Germline V gives CDR1 MDHEN, CDR2 SYDVKM. This CDR3 region has 14 residues. V shed 5 bases and J 2 bases; nucleotides not matched to a gene: 3. CDR3 sequence (DNA): TGTGCCAGCAGTCTAGGACAGGGGAACTATGGCTACACCTTC. It translates to CASSLGQGNYGYTF.

The CDR3 sequence is CASRPLAGLQETQYF. The CDR3 coding sequence is TGTGCCAGTCGTCCACTAGCGGGGTTACAAGAGACCCAGTACTTC. The chain uses TRBV19 and TRBJ2-5; 10 bases are a match to TRBD2. This CDR3 contains 15 residues. Unmatched junction bases numbered 8, after V lost 8 bases and J lost 2 bases. Germline CDR1 reads LNHDA; CDR2 reads SQIVND (reference sequence).